Presented here are 27 T cell receptor beta chains from one specimen sequenced in a study of response to subunit inactivated influenza vaccine. TCRdb used MiXCR to reprocess the RT-PCR reads, holding one entry per CDR3 protein. Here the sample spans 490,000 or so distinct CDR3 sequences, 7.6% being singletons. The sequencing here drew on PBMCs from blood, taken less than 25 months after vaccination. These receptors all stem from a man aged 50-75 years who received an inactivated influenza vaccine.

This chain uses TRBV6-5 with TRBJ2-7; TRBD2 is a possible D gene (5 bases). CDR1 is MNHEY and CDR2 is SVGAGI in the germline V gene. The V gene lost 0 bases and the J gene lost 3 bases, with 12 bases spanning the gap. The CDR3 runs 15 residues. Here the CDR3 DNA reads TGTGCCAGCAGTTACTCTACGGGGATTGACTACGAGCAGTACTTC. Its translation is CASSYSTGIDYEQYF.

The chain combines TRBV27 with TRBJ2-7, with D possibly called TRBD1 or TRBD2 (5 bases each). Deletions cut 2 bases from V and 2 bases from J, with 13 bases between. The CDR3 is made up of 15 amino acids. CDR1 and CDR2 (germline): MNHEY, SMNVEV (reference sequence). The CDR3 region is CASSLIWGSTYEQYF. The CDR3 DNA reads TGTGCCAGCAGTTTAATCTGGGGGTCCACCTACGAGCAGTACTTC.

The table lists this clonotype with many counts. The genes are TRBV11-1 and TRBJ1-1, with a possible D match to TRBD1 (5 bases). CDR1 and CDR2 from the germline V gene are SGHAT and FQDESV (reference sequence). The CDR3 runs 18 residues. The V and J ends lost 7 bases and 0 bases respectively, with 24 bases between them. This chain's CDR3 is CASTGHRSRNRLNTEAFF. In DNA, the CDR3 is TGTGCCAGCACCGGACACCGTAGTCGGAACAGATTGAACACTGAAGCTTTCTTT.

This clonotype was found a few times. This may arise from a read error, as a much more abundant clone is one base away. The genes are TRBV5-1 and TRBJ2-1; 15 nucleotides agree with TRBD2. CDR3 length equals 16 residues. The germline CDR1 and CDR2 sequences are SGHRS and YFSETQ. V lost 4 bases, J lost 8 bases, and 7 bases stayed unmatched. The CDR3 is CASSIRTSGGADEQFF. In DNA form, the CDR3 reads TGCGCCAGCAGCATCCGGACTAGCGGGGGGGCCGATGAGCAGTTCTTC.

This chain links TRBV5-1 with TRBJ2-1; D gene ambiguous. The CDR3 consists of 11 residues. V was clipped by 0 bases and J by 15 bases, with 10 bases between them. CDR1 is SGHRS and CDR2 is YFSETQ in the germline V gene. The CDR3 loop is CASSLDSSPFF. The DNA for the CDR3 is TGCGCCAGCAGCTTGGATTCGTCTCCGTTCTTC.

In this sample, this clonotype turned up a few times. The chain uses TRBV7-6 and TRBJ2-7; a possible D gene is TRBD1 (6 bases). The CDR3 spans 14 residues. Germline CDR1 reads SGHVS; CDR2 reads FNYEAQ. Trimming left V 6 bases short and J 2 bases short, with 14 bases between. The CDR3 sequence is CASSQPDSPYEQYF. The DNA for the CDR3 is TGTGCCAGCAGTCAACCGGACAGTCCCTACGAGCAGTACTTC.

This clonotype was seen only a few times. The junction departs from the called germline gene at one end, perhaps through a read error. The chain combines TRBV2 with TRBJ2-7, with 9 bases matching TRBD2. Germline CDR1 and CDR2: SNHLY and FYNNEI. This CDR3 has 17 amino acids. The CDR3 bases are TGTGCCAGCAGGGAAGTAGCGGGAGCCCTGAGCTCCTACGAGCAGTACTTC. Translation gives CASREVAGALSSYEQYF.

The V and J genes are TRBV7-9 and TRBJ2-1, with D unclear. CDR1 is SEHNR and CDR2 is FQNEAQ in the germline V gene (reference sequence). The CDR3 spans 13 residues. The V and J ends lost 4 bases and 6 bases respectively, with 10 bases between them. In DNA form, the CDR3 reads TGTGCCAGCAGCTCGAGATACTCCAATGAGCAGTTCTTC. Protein: CASSSRYSNEQFF.

The chain couples TRBV10-3 to TRBJ2-5; 9 bases fit TRBD2. This CDR3 contains 16 residues. CDR1 and CDR2 from the germline V gene are ENHRY and SYGVKD. The V and J ends lost 6 bases and 4 bases, in that order; junction bases with no gene match: 12. The CDR3 protein is CAIRDGGSGSGETQYF. The CDR3 bases are TGTGCCATCAGGGACGGGGGTAGCGGGAGTGGAGAGACCCAGTACTTC.

The V and J genes are TRBV9 and TRBJ2-5, with 11 bases lining up with TRBD1. V gave up 4 bases and J gave up 4 bases; unmatched junction bases: 9. CDR3 size: 16 residues. The germline V gene encodes CDR1 SGDLS and CDR2 YYNGEE. The DNA of the CDR3 is TGTGCCAGCAGCCCCACAGGGACAGGGGGTGGAGAGACCCAGTACTTC. Its protein product is CASSPTGTGGGETQYF. Full variable domain (remainder filled in from reference TRBV9 and TRBJ2-5): DSGVTQTPKHLITATGQRVTLRCSPRSGDLSVYWYQQSLDQGLQFLIQYYNGEERAKGNILERFSAQQFPDLHSELNLSSLELGDSALYFCASSPTGTGGGETQYFGPGTRLLVL.

This clonotype was seen a few times. This sequence joins TRBV20-1 and TRBJ1-6; D gene ambiguous. V lost 3 bases to trimming and J lost 6 bases, with 15 bases between them. The CDR3 length is 15 residues. Germline V gene sequence: CDR1 DFQATT, CDR2 SNEGSKA (reference sequence). CDR3 DNA sequence: TGCAGTGCTAGGTGGCCGGGCGGGCGTAATTCACCCCTCCACTTT. Translated, it gives CSARWPGGRNSPLHF.

This clonotype was counted ten times or more. The chain has TRBV27 and TRBJ2-2, with D possibly TRBD1 on 6 matching bases. Trimming cost V 3 bases and J 8 bases, with 19 bases left between them. The CDR3 length is 16 residues. Germline-derived CDR1 and CDR2 are MNHEY and SMNVEV (reference sequence). The chain's CDR3 is CASSLTWTVSRGELFF. Here the CDR3 DNA reads TGTGCCAGCAGTTTGACATGGACAGTTTCCCGAGGGGAGCTGTTTTTT.

This clonotype occurred a few times. The V call is TRBV2, the J call TRBJ2-5; D gene unclear. CDR1 is SNHLY and CDR2 is FYNNEI in the germline V gene. V lost 11 bases and J lost 0, with 10 bases in between. The CDR3 contains 12 residues. As DNA, the CDR3 is TGTGCCCACGGAAAACACCAAGAGACCCAGTACTTC. This gives the protein CAHGKHQETQYF.

This clonotype appeared a few times. This chain connects TRBV3-1 to TRBJ1-5, with D perhaps matching TRBD1 (5 bases). This CDR3 contains 13 residues. Between the trimmed V and J ends, which lost 5 bases and 6 bases, there was a span of 11 bases. The germline gives CDR1 LGHDT, CDR2 YNNKEL (reference sequence). The CDR3 DNA reads as TGTGCCAGCAGCTACGTAGGGGTTCAGCCCCAGCATTTT. The encoded protein is CASSYVGVQPQHF.

The chain employs TRBV20-1 and TRBJ2-3; 8 bases agree with TRBD2. This CDR3 has 18 residues. The J segment lost 2 bases and the V segment lost 5 bases, leaving 18 bases of the junction unmatched. Germline V gene data show CDR1 as DFQATT and CDR2 as SNEGSKA (reference sequence). DNA of the CDR3: TGCAGTGCTTACCTTAGGGTAGCAGCGGGGGTTTACACAGATACGCAGTATTTT. It specifies CSAYLRVAAGVYTDTQYF.

This clonotype showed up many times. V and J are TRBV12-3 or TRBV12-4 and TRBJ2-1; D not certain. V was pared by 7 bases and J by 4 bases, with 17 bases between. This CDR3 is built from 15 residues. CDR3 sequence: CASNPSGRIYNEQFF. The DNA for the CDR3 is TGTGCCAGCAACCCTTCCGGACGGATTTACAATGAGCAGTTCTTC.

The chain links TRBV3-1 to TRBJ2-5; 7 nucleotides align to TRBD2. Trimming removed 6 bases from V and 5 bases from J; junction bases left unmatched: 9. The CDR3 runs to 14 residues. Germline V lookup: CDR1 LGHDT, CDR2 YNNKEL (reference sequence). CDR3 DNA: TGTGCCAGCAGGCCGGGACTACCCGGGGAGACCCAGTACTTC. This sequence encodes CASRPGLPGETQYF.

This clonotype has just a few counts. The V gene is TRBV3-1, the J gene TRBJ2-7, with TRBD1 identical over 7 bases. The CDR3 covers 18 residues. CDR1 and CDR2 from the germline V gene are LGHDT and YNNKEL (reference sequence). Trimming cost V 2 bases and J 2 bases; bases outside gene matches: 15. CDR3: CASSQIGLTGFQPYEQYF. The DNA of the CDR3 is TGTGCCAGCAGCCAAATAGGGCTGACAGGGTTCCAGCCCTACGAGCAGTACTTC.

This clonotype was picked up a small number of times. The chain has TRBV9 and TRBJ2-2; TRBD1 or TRBD2 may be the D gene (7 bases each). Trimming shortened V by 7 bases and J by 4 bases, and 17 bases separated the two germline ends. The CDR3 length is 15 residues. Germline values: CDR1 SGDLS, CDR2 YYNGEE. The CDR3: CASSRGGNPTGELFF. The CDR3 DNA reads TGTGCCAGCTCCAGGGGGGGGAACCCCACCGGGGAGCTGTTTTTT.

This clonotype was seen more than once but under ten times. The gene calls are TRBV5-5 and TRBJ1-5; unclear D gene. V lost 2 bases and J 6 bases, leaving 21 bases between the germline ends. Germline CDR1 is SGHKS and CDR2 is YYEKEE (reference sequence). The CDR3 extends over 17 amino acids. CDR3 amino acids: CASSFEWVGETVQPQHF. The CDR3 region has the DNA TGTGCCAGCAGCTTCGAGTGGGTAGGAGAAACAGTTCAGCCCCAGCATTTT.

The chain joins TRBV3-1 to TRBJ1-3, with 8 bases identical to TRBD1. The CDR3 is made up of 16 amino acids. The germline V gene encodes CDR1 LGHDT and CDR2 YNNKEL (reference sequence). V shed 4 bases, J shed 6 bases, and the junction held 11 bases outside the gene matches. CDR3 nucleotide sequence: TGTGCCAGCAGCCCGGACAGGGTCCGCTGGGTAAACACCATATATTTT. Encoded protein: CASSPDRVRWVNTIYF.

Remarks on this clonotype: A much larger clone lies one base from this, so it may be a read error. The chain combines TRBV5-1 with TRBJ1-4, with a tentative D call TRBD1 (6 bases). Germline V gene lookup returns CDR1 SGHRS and CDR2 YFSETQ. CDR3 length: 14 amino acids. The CDR3 loop reads CASSKQGRGERLFF. The CDR3 bases are TGCGCCAGCAGCAAACAGGGCAGAGGTGAAAGACTGTTTTTT.

The chain couples TRBV3-1 to TRBJ2-2; 7 bases fit TRBD2. The CDR3 loop spans 14 amino acids. CDR1 and CDR2 (germline): LGHDT, YNNKEL (reference sequence). The V and J ends lost 2 bases and 7 bases, in that order; junction bases with no gene match: 4. This CDR3 reads CASSQIGGIGELFF. CDR3 nucleotide sequence: TGTGCCAGCAGCCAAATCGGGGGGATCGGGGAGCTGTTTTTT.

The chain is built from TRBV4-1 and TRBJ2-7, with D perhaps given as TRBD1 or TRBD2 (5 bases each). Trimming stripped 4 bases from V and 4 bases from J, with 11 bases between. This CDR3 region has 13 residues. The germline V gene encodes CDR1 MGHRA and CDR2 YSYEKL. The CDR3 sequence is CASSPHGGYEQYF. CDR3 DNA: TGCGCCAGCAGCCCCCATGGGGGTTACGAGCAGTACTTC.

There are many counts of this clonotype. The V call is TRBV7-8, the J call TRBJ2-7; 7 nucleotides line up with TRBD2. There are 14 residues in the CDR3. Trimming cost V 5 bases and J 4 bases; bases outside gene matches: 8. The germline CDR1 and CDR2 sequences are SGHVS and FQNEAQ. CDR3 nucleotides: TGTGCCAGCAGCAGGCCCGAGGGAGGGTACGAGCAGTACTTC. Amino acid sequence: CASSRPEGGYEQYF.

This clonotype was observed many times. This sequence joins TRBV5-1 and TRBJ1-2; no definite D call. CDR3 length equals 13 residues. Germline CDR1 and CDR2: SGHRS and YFSETQ. Trimming cost V 0 bases and J 5 bases, with 8 bases left between them. The CDR3 region has the DNA TGCGCCAGCAGCTTGGAACCCTTTTATGGCTACACCTTC. Its protein product is CASSLEPFYGYTF.

The V call is TRBV12-3 or TRBV12-4, the J call TRBJ2-2; the D is unclear. The V gene lost 7 bases and the J gene lost 3 bases, with 12 bases spanning the gap. The CDR3 loop spans 14 amino acids. The CDR3 region is CASNQGRDTGELFF. The CDR3 bases are TGTGCCAGCAATCAAGGACGGGACACCGGGGAGCTGTTTTTT.